The 29 T cell receptor beta chains listed next were all sequenced from one sample in a study of T cell repertoires in cytomegalovirus infection (dated 2019 in TCRdb). Instrument on record: Illumina HiSeq 1500. Clones were called with MiXCR by TCRdb after fastp trimmed the public reads at Q25, and only in-frame beta chains were retained. Duplicate CDR3 protein sequences are folded into a single record with the most common DNA and genes. Counted in this sample were about 900,000 distinct CDR3 sequences; approximately 33% of them appeared once. The top ten hold around an eighth of the sample. The antigens of these receptors remain unknown. Sample treatment or condition, as interpreted from the label and publication: in vitro stimulation with specific CMV peptide epitopes to enrich CMV-specific T cells. The sample here was cultured CD8+ T cells from PBMCs, taken from culture after CMV antigen stimulation. The origin of the receptors is a human donor in good health (CMV status not recorded). Some clones in this sample may be carry-over from other donors' samples.

This rearrangement joins TRBV9 to TRBJ2-3, with TRBD2 identical over 7 bases. This CDR3 region has 17 residues. The V segment lost 0 bases and the J segment 5 bases; nucleotides outside the gene matches: 12. CDR1 and CDR2 (germline): SGDLS, YYNGEE. CDR3 loop: CASSVGEGRRLLDTQYF. CDR3 nucleotide sequence: TGTGCCAGCAGCGTAGGGGAGGGACGACGGCTCCTAGATACGCAGTATTTT.

The V call is TRBV6-6, the J call TRBJ2-7; perhaps TRBD1 as D (6 bases). Trimming stripped 6 bases from V and 2 bases from J, with 17 bases between. The germline CDR1 and CDR2 sequences are MNHNY and SVGAGI (reference sequence). The CDR3 consists of 15 residues. The CDR3 loop is CASRTGTHTTYEQYF. CDR3 in DNA: TGTGCCAGCAGAACCGGGACACATACTACCTACGAGCAGTACTTC.

This sequence joins TRBV6-1 and TRBJ2-1, with 7 bases that match TRBD1. The CDR3 is made up of 14 amino acids. V shed 2 bases, J shed 7 bases, and the junction held 5 bases outside the gene matches. From germline, CDR1 is MNHNS and CDR2 SASEGT. The CDR3 region has the DNA TGTGCCAGCAGTGAAACCGACAGGGCGAATGAGCAGTTCTTC. Translating gives CASSETDRANEQFF.

This rearrangement joins TRBV27 to TRBJ1-1; weak D call: TRBD1 (5 bases). The CDR3 sequence is 14 residues long. V gave up 5 bases and J gave up 4 bases, with 14 bases separating them. Looked up from germline, CDR1 is MNHEY and CDR2 is SMNVEV (reference sequence). The chain's CDR3 is CASSPLGGITEAFF. The DNA of the CDR3 is TGTGCCAGCAGTCCCCTTGGGGGGATCACTGAAGCTTTCTTT.

This clonotype turned up a few times. J is TRBJ1-5 and V is TRBV7-3, with D unclear. The germline V gene has CDR1 SGHTA and CDR2 FQGTGA. The CDR3 totals 14 residues. The V and J ends lost 5 bases and 5 bases respectively, with 13 bases between them. The DNA for the CDR3 is TGTGCCAGCAGCCCGGTGAGCCTCTATCAGCCCCAGCATTTT. Translation gives CASSPVSLYQPQHF.

This chain connects TRBV7-9 to TRBJ1-1; TRBD1 might be the D (6 bases). CDR1 and CDR2 from the germline V gene are SEHNR and FQNEAQ (reference sequence). The CDR3 runs to 14 residues. V was clipped by 1 base and J by 5 bases, with 11 bases between them. The CDR3 reads CASSLGGQVTEAFF. The CDR3 coding sequence is TGTGCCAGCAGCTTAGGGGGACAAGTTACTGAAGCTTTCTTT.

Details on this clonotype: A read error is possible here, since a much larger clone lies one base away. V is TRBV27 and J is TRBJ2-1; D is unresolved. CDR3 length: 16 residues. The germline CDR1 and CDR2 sequences are MNHEY and SMNVEV (reference sequence). The CDR3 is CARSLLAGPGPNEQFF. The CDR3, as DNA: TGTGCCAGGAGTTTACTGGCAGGACCTGGGCCCAATGAGCAGTTCTTC.

In this sample, this clonotype turned up a few times. V is TRBV10-3 and J is TRBJ2-7; D is ambiguous. Germline CDR1 ENHRY, CDR2 SYGVKD. The CDR3 spans 14 residues. The ends were cut back, 4 bases at V and 0 bases at J, with 10 bases in the middle. The CDR3 spells CAISGSPGSYEQYV. The CDR3 DNA is TGTGCCATCAGTGGATCTCCGGGCTCCTACGAGCAGTACGTC.

This clonotype was recorded once. CDR3 protein: CASSIGLGYENTEAFF. The CDR3 bases are TGTGCCAGTAGTATAGGTCTAGGGTACGAGAACACTGAAGCTTTCTTT. The chain couples TRBV19 to TRBJ1-1; D gene uncertain. Trimming left V 1 base short and J 1 base short, with 13 bases between. Per the germline V gene, CDR1 is LNHDA and CDR2 is SQIVND (reference sequence). The CDR3 loop spans 16 amino acids. The full variable domain, completed using reference TRBV19 and TRBJ1-1, is DGGITQSPKYLFRKEGQNVTLSCEQNLNHDAMYWYRQDPGQGLRLIYYSQIVNDFQKGDIAEGYSVSREKKESFPLTVTSAQKNPTAFYLCASSIGLGYENTEAFFGQGTRLTVV.

This clonotype came up many times. The rearrangement joins TRBV6-1 to TRBJ2-7; possibly TRBD1 or TRBD2 for D (5 bases each). V lost 2 bases and J 4 bases, leaving 9 bases between the germline ends. Looked up from germline, CDR1 is MNHNS and CDR2 is SASEGT. The CDR3 is 13 amino acids. The CDR3 loop reads CASSESWGYEQYF. As DNA, the CDR3 is TGTGCCAGCAGTGAATCGTGGGGGTACGAGCAGTACTTC.

The V gene is TRBV7-9, the J gene TRBJ1-1; D unclear. The germline gives CDR1 SEHNR, CDR2 FQNEAQ (reference sequence). The CDR3 extends over 15 amino acids. The V end was cut by 4 bases, the J end by 0 bases, with 12 bases between. The CDR3 region has the DNA TGTGCCAGCAGCTATCAACAGAGCATGAACACTGAAGCTTTCTTT. Protein product: CASSYQQSMNTEAFF.

The chain has TRBV6-2 or TRBV6-3 and TRBJ2-2, with TRBD2 matching over 7 bases. CDR1 and CDR2 from the germline V gene are MNHEY and SVGEGT. The V gene end was trimmed by 1 base and the J gene end by 4 bases; junction bases not matched to a gene: 9. The CDR3 has 17 residues. DNA of the CDR3: TGTGCCAGCAGTTACTTCCCCAGCGGGGAAGTCACCGGGGAGCTGTTTTTT. Translated: CASSYFPSGEVTGELFF.

The V call is TRBV5-1, the J call TRBJ2-1, with TRBD1 matching over 8 bases. Germline assignment: CDR1 SGHRS and CDR2 YFSETQ. This CDR3 is 16 amino acids long. With V trimmed by 4 bases and J by 6 bases, 12 bases remained unmatched. The CDR3 protein is CASSDFGQGRFNEQFF. CDR3 in DNA: TGCGCCAGCAGCGATTTCGGACAGGGTAGATTCAATGAGCAGTTCTTC. Complete variable domain (other parts from reference TRBV5-1 and TRBJ2-1): KAGVTQTPRYLIKTRGQQVTLSCSPISGHRSVSWYQQTPGQGLQFLFEYFSETQRNKGNFPGRFSGRQFSNSRSEMNVSTLELGDSALYLCASSDFGQGRFNEQFFGPGTRLTVL.

In its sample, this clonotype was seen many times. This chain uses TRBV7-6 with TRBJ1-1; 12 positions match TRBD1. Germline loops: CDR1 SGHVS, CDR2 FNYEAQ. The CDR3 consists of 16 residues. V dropped 5 bases and J dropped 2; count of bases not matched to a gene: 6. The CDR3 here is CASSPGTGGGNTEAFF. CDR3 sequence (DNA): TGTGCCAGCAGCCCAGGGACAGGGGGCGGAAACACTGAAGCTTTCTTT.

The genes are TRBV5-8 and TRBJ1-5, with a tentative D call TRBD1 (5 bases). V was cut by 4 bases and J by 2 bases, with 13 bases left in between. Germline lookup yields CDR1 SGHTS and CDR2 YDEGEE. There are 15 residues in the CDR3. CDR3 DNA: TGTGCCAGCAGCCGTCTAGGGGTCGGCAATCAGCCCCAGCATTTT. It codes for CASSRLGVGNQPQHF.

The chain employs TRBV6-5 and TRBJ2-3; TRBD1 is a possible D gene (5 bases). Germline lookup yields CDR1 MNHEY and CDR2 SVGAGI. V lost 4 bases, J lost 2 bases, and 13 bases lay in between. This CDR3 spans 15 amino acids. CDR3 residues: CASSSSGYPTDTQYF. The CDR3 DNA reads TGTGCCAGCAGTTCCTCAGGGTACCCCACAGATACGCAGTATTTT.

This clonotype was seen a few times. The rearrangement uses TRBV7-8 and TRBJ1-4, with TRBD1 matching over 8 bases. The CDR3 contains 16 residues. Germline V CDR1 and CDR2: SGHVS, FQNEAQ. J was trimmed by 2 bases and V by 5 bases; bases with no gene match: 7. The CDR3 sequence: CASSPGQASTNEKLFF. The DNA of the CDR3 is TGTGCCAGCAGCCCGGGACAGGCTTCGACTAATGAAAAACTGTTTTTT.

This clonotype was seen many times. The CDR3 sequence: CASSLDRGRAGELFF. CDR3 DNA sequence: TGTGCCAGCAGTCTCGACAGGGGAAGAGCGGGGGAGCTGTTTTTT. This rearrangement joins TRBV6-1 to TRBJ2-2; 8 bases align to TRBD1. The germline V gene has CDR1 MNHNS and CDR2 SASEGT. The V gene end was trimmed by 5 bases and the J gene end by 8 bases; junction bases not matched to a gene: 10. This CDR3 has 15 amino acids.

This clonotype has just a few counts. The J gene is TRBJ2-5, the V gene TRBV6-2 or TRBV6-3; D remains ambiguous. Germline CDR1 is MNHEY and CDR2 is SVGEGT. This CDR3 contains 14 residues. V lost 0 bases and J lost 2, with 7 bases in between. CDR3 loop: CASSYSAGQETQYF. The CDR3 DNA reads TGTGCCAGCAGTTACTCTGCAGGACAAGAGACCCAGTACTTC.

The chain recombines TRBV20-1 with TRBJ1-4; maybe TRBD1 (5 bases). Trimming cost V 4 bases and J 0 bases, with 15 bases left between them. The CDR3 spans 16 residues. Germline V gene data show CDR1 as DFQATT and CDR2 as SNEGSKA (reference sequence). The CDR3 here is CSAIGTDLPTNEKLFF. The CDR3, as DNA: TGCAGTGCTATAGGGACGGACCTCCCAACTAATGAAAAACTGTTTTTT.

J is TRBJ2-1 and V is TRBV9; 8 bases line up with TRBD2. CDR3 length: 16 amino acids. Germline V gene sequence: CDR1 SGDLS, CDR2 YYNGEE. Unmatched junction bases numbered 4, after V lost 1 base and J lost 1 base. The CDR3 loop reads CASSVNGGGSYNEQFF. As DNA, the CDR3 is TGTGCCAGCAGCGTAAACGGCGGGGGGTCCTACAATGAGCAGTTCTTC.

This clonotype was counted only a few times. The V and J genes are TRBV7-2 and TRBJ1-6; the D is unclear. The CDR3 is 15 amino acids. The V and J ends lost 2 bases and 10 bases respectively, with 15 bases between them. Germline V lookup: CDR1 SGHTA, CDR2 FQGNSA. Here the CDR3 DNA reads TGTGCCAGCAGCTTAACGTACCCAGTTCGGTCACCCCTCCACTTT. Its translation: CASSLTYPVRSPLHF.

The chain has TRBV28 and TRBJ2-7; possible D gene TRBD1, 5 bases. The CDR3 has 13 amino acids. The V gene's germline CDR1 is MDHEN and CDR2 SYDVKM. Trimming took 4 bases from V and 5 from J, leaving 12 bases between them. The CDR3 reads CASSSGQAHEQYV. The CDR3 bases are TGTGCCAGCAGTTCTGGACAAGCCCACGAGCAGTACGTC.

This clonotype turned up a few times. The V gene is TRBV28, the J gene TRBJ2-1; 7 bases line up with TRBD2. Germline CDR1 and CDR2: MDHEN and SYDVKM. This CDR3 contains 14 residues. Trimming at V came to 7 bases and at J to 8 bases, leaving 11 bases not matched to a gene. CDR3: CASTWGGVVDEQFF. In DNA form, the CDR3 reads TGTGCCAGCACTTGGGGGGGGGTGGTCGATGAGCAGTTCTTC.

The sample holds many counts of this clonotype. The chain links TRBV7-2 to TRBJ1-2; possibly TRBD1 for D (5 bases). V gave up 4 bases and J gave up 2 bases, with 8 bases separating them. Germline CDR1 SGHTA, CDR2 FQGNSA. The CDR3 runs 13 residues. This CDR3 is CASSSGGNYGYTF. The CDR3 DNA reads as TGTGCCAGCAGCTCCGGGGGGAACTATGGCTACACCTTC.

This clonotype appeared many times. The chain uses TRBV7-2 and TRBJ1-5; TRBD1 might be the D (5 bases). The V end was cut by 8 bases, the J end by 4 bases, with 21 bases between. The CDR3 has 16 residues. Germline-derived CDR1 and CDR2 are SGHTA and FQGNSA. CDR3 sequence (DNA): TGTGCCAGCTCTTACGGGACCGCCAGGCTGAATCAGCCCCAGCATTTT. Its translation: CASSYGTARLNQPQHF.

The V gene is TRBV7-9, the J gene TRBJ1-2; no firm D call. Trimming stripped 0 bases from V and 6 bases from J, with 8 bases between. Per the germline V gene, CDR1 is SEHNR and CDR2 is FQNEAQ (reference sequence). The CDR3 totals 13 residues. The CDR3 bases are TGTGCCAGCAGCTTAGCTGGGAATCATGGCTACACCTTC. This sequence encodes CASSLAGNHGYTF.

This clonotype was detected a few times. The genes are TRBV11-3 and TRBJ2-3; 8 bases line up with TRBD1. Germline CDR1 is SGHNT and CDR2 is YENEEA. The ends lost 5 bases at V and 9 bases at J; junction bases unmatched: 4. CDR3 size: 12 residues. The CDR3 DNA sequence: TGTGCCAGCAGCGACCAGGGGGCCACGCAGTATTTT. Residues: CASSDQGATQYF. Full variable domain (rest looked up from reference TRBV11-3 and TRBJ2-3): EAGVVQSPRYKIIEKKQPVAFWCNPISGHNTLYWYLQNLGQGPELLIRYENEEAVDDSQLPKDRFSAERLKGVDSTLKIQPAELGDSAVYLCASSDQGATQYFGPGTRLTVL.

This sequence joins TRBV7-4 and TRBJ1-1; the D is unclear. The ends were cut back, 11 bases at V and 5 bases at J, with 18 bases in the middle. This CDR3 region has 13 residues. Germline assignment: CDR1 SGHVT and CDR2 SQSDAQ. The CDR3 region is CAVLGKEGTEAFF. CDR3 bases: TGTGCCGTGTTGGGGAAAGAAGGAACTGAAGCTTTCTTT.